These 18 T cell receptor beta chains were sequenced from one sample in a study of graft-versus-host responses after intestinal transplantation. Assay: immunoSEQ multiplex PCR; the TCRdb copy retains only in-frame clones and omits some. The sample shows 55,000 to 70,000 clones, under 95% of them seen only once. The sequenced sample was PBMCs, obtained approximately four months after intestinal transplantation. The receptors come from a human patient who received an intestinal transplant, so some T cells may come from the graft donor.

V usage is TRBV28 and J usage is TRBJ2-1; D might be TRBD1 (5 bases). The length of the CDR3 is 16 residues. CDR1 is MDHEN and CDR2 is SYDVKM in the germline V gene. V was shortened by 6 bases and J by 4 bases, with 19 bases between the two germline ends. The CDR3 sequence: CASSTPRVLNYNEQFF. The CDR3 DNA reads as TGTGCCAGCAGCACCCCCAGGGTACTAAATTACAATGAGCAGTTCTTC.

The chain joins TRBV6-5 to TRBJ2-7, with 7 bases lining up with TRBD2. Germline assignment: CDR1 MNHEY and CDR2 SVGAGI. The CDR3 totals 16 residues. V was pared by 0 bases and J by 1 base, with 6 bases of the junction left unmatched. The CDR3 here is CASSYSGSSGSYEQYF. The DNA for the CDR3 is TGTGCCAGCAGTTACTCGGGGAGTAGCGGGTCCTACGAGCAGTACTTC.

CDR3 coding DNA: TGCGCCAGCAGCCAAACAGGGCCCGGGGAGCTGTTTTTT. It is translated as CASSQTGPGELFF. This chain connects TRBV4-1 to TRBJ2-2; D is possibly TRBD1 (6 bases). The germline CDR1 and CDR2 sequences are MGHRA and YSYEKL. V was pared by 2 bases and J by 6 bases, with 7 bases between. There are 13 residues in the CDR3.

The V gene is TRBV5-1, the J gene TRBJ2-3; a weak D match, TRBD2 (6 bases). The CDR3 spans 15 residues. Germline CDR1 and CDR2: SGHRS and YFSETQ. The V gene lost 5 bases and the J gene lost 2 bases, with 15 bases spanning the gap. CDR3 residues: CASSFRDFLTDTQYF. CDR3 in DNA: TGCGCCAGCAGTTTTAGGGACTTTCTCACAGATACGCAGTATTTT. Full variable domain (outside the CDR3, taken from reference TRBV5-1 and TRBJ2-3): KAGVTQTPRYLIKTRGQQVTLSCSPISGHRSVSWYQQTPGQGLQFLFEYFSETQRNKGNFPGRFSGRQFSNSRSEMNVSTLELGDSALYLCASSFRDFLTDTQYFGPGTRLTVL.

This chain's CDR3 is CASSPSPGQPQHF. As DNA, the CDR3 is TGTGCCAGCAGCCCGAGTCCGGGCCAGCCCCAGCATTTT. V and J are TRBV7-3 and TRBJ1-5; D gene ambiguous. The V end lost 5 bases, the J end lost 7 bases, and 12 bases lay between the germline ends. The CDR3 covers 13 residues. Per germline, CDR1 SGHTA and CDR2 FQGTGA.

The rearrangement links TRBV29-1 to TRBJ1-1; D unresolved. The CDR3 covers 11 residues. Germline V lookup: CDR1 SQVTM, CDR2 ANQGSEA. The germline V and J ends were trimmed by 7 bases and 0 bases, with 6 bases remaining between them. The CDR3 coding sequence is TGCAGCGCCATCATGAACACTGAAGCTTTCTTT. Its protein product is CSAIMNTEAFF. Drawing the rest from reference TRBV29-1 and TRBJ1-1, the complete variable domain is SAVISQKPSRDICQRGTSLTIQCQVDSQVTMMFWYRQQPGQSLTLIATANQGSEATYESGFVIDKFPISRPNLTFSTLTVSNMSPEDSSIYLCSAIMNTEAFFGQGTRLTVV.

The chain recombines TRBV5-6 with TRBJ1-1; 9 bases are a match to TRBD1. The junction had 5 bases not matched to a gene; V was cut back by 4 bases and J by 1 base. CDR1 is SGHDT, CDR2 YYEEEE, per germline. The CDR3 is 15 residues long. The DNA of the CDR3 is TGTGCCAGCAGCCCGGGGACAGGGCAGAACACTGAAGCTTTCTTT. This codes for CASSPGTGQNTEAFF.

The chain uses TRBV11-3 and TRBJ1-1; D is perhaps TRBD1 (5 bases). The CDR3 has 13 residues. V dropped 5 bases and J dropped 1 base, with 8 bases sitting between them. Germline loops: CDR1 SGHNT, CDR2 YENEEA. CDR3 region: CASSDSGNTEAFF. DNA for the CDR3: TGTGCCAGCAGCGACAGCGGGAACACTGAAGCTTTCTTT.

To note about this clone: Other DNA sequences in this sample translate to the same CDR3. The V call is TRBV5-6, the J call TRBJ1-1; maybe TRBD1 (6 bases). Between the trimmed V and J ends, which lost 3 bases and 3 bases, there was a span of 15 bases. The CDR3 is made up of 15 amino acids. Germline CDR1 is SGHDT and CDR2 is YYEEEE. CDR3 residues: CASSSPGAGDTEAFF. CDR3 bases: TGTGCCAGCAGCTCTCCTGGGGCAGGGGACACTGAAGCTTTCTTT.

The chain links TRBV11-3 to TRBJ2-5; TRBD1 agrees at 9 bases. V trimming: 4 bases; J trimming: 1 base; junction bases outside the gene matches: 10. The V gene's germline CDR1 is SGHNT and CDR2 YENEEA. The CDR3 has 17 residues. The CDR3 sequence is CASSSESGTGSQETQYF. The CDR3 DNA follows: TGTGCCAGCAGCTCAGAGTCCGGGACAGGGTCCCAAGAGACCCAGTACTTC.

V gene TRBV27 combines with J gene TRBJ1-2, with D uncertain. Germline V gene data show CDR1 as MNHEY and CDR2 as SMNVEV (reference sequence). Trimming took off 5 bases at V and 2 bases at J, with 9 bases between the two ends. CDR3 length equals 13 residues. CDR3 bases: TGTGCCAGCAGTCCCGGGTGGAACTATGGCTACACCTTC. This gives the protein CASSPGWNYGYTF.

The chain is built from TRBV19 and TRBJ2-1, with unresolved D. The germline V and J ends were trimmed by 0 bases and 12 bases, with 15 bases remaining between them. This CDR3 comprises 14 residues. CDR1 LNHDA and CDR2 SQIVND come from the germline V gene (reference sequence). The CDR3 loop reads CASSIDLTYGRQFF. CDR3 nucleotide sequence: TGTGCCAGTAGTATAGATCTCACCTACGGTAGGCAGTTCTTC.

V and J are TRBV28 and TRBJ2-5; 8 bases line up with TRBD1. Germline V gives CDR1 MDHEN, CDR2 SYDVKM. This CDR3 is 15 amino acids long. Trimming took 5 bases from V and 5 from J; bases not matched to a gene: 10. CDR3 region: CASSPGTGREETQYF. CDR3 DNA: TGTGCCAGCAGTCCCGGGACAGGAAGAGAGGAGACCCAGTACTTC.

This chain connects TRBV29-1 to TRBJ2-7; D not resolved. V dropped 0 bases and J dropped 6 bases, with 6 bases sitting between them. Germline V gene data show CDR1 as SQVTM and CDR2 as ANQGSEA. CDR3 length: 11 residues. The CDR3 spells CSVEDIGEQYF. DNA of the CDR3: TGCAGCGTTGAAGACATTGGCGAGCAGTACTTC.

The rearrangement links TRBV5-1 to TRBJ2-2, with TRBD2 matching over 9 bases. Germline V CDR1 and CDR2: SGHRS, YFSETQ. After removal of 1 base from V and 5 bases from J, the junction contained 6 bases not matched to a gene. CDR3 length: 16 residues. The CDR3 bases are TGCGCCAGCAGCTTGTTAGCGGGAGCAGGTACCGGGGAGCTGTTTTTT. Encoded protein: CASSLLAGAGTGELFF.

The CDR3 loop is CASGRRANEKLFF. The CDR3, as DNA: TGTGCCTCAGGCCGCAGGGCGAATGAAAAACTGTTTTTT. The genes are TRBV30 and TRBJ1-4, with a weak D call TRBD1 (5 bases). Looked up from germline, CDR1 is GTSNPN and CDR2 is SVGIG (reference sequence). The length of the CDR3 is 13 residues. With 7 bases removed from V and 5 bases from J, the gap between germline ends came to 14 bases.

The chain carries TRBV10-3 and TRBJ2-1, with D tentatively TRBD2 (6 bases). V gave up 5 bases and J gave up 0 bases, with 11 bases separating them. The CDR3 loop spans 15 amino acids. The V gene's germline CDR1 is ENHRY and CDR2 SYGVKD. CDR3 sequence (DNA): TGTGCCATCAGTAAAGCGGGCAACTCCTACAATGAGCAGTTCTTC. Translated: CAISKAGNSYNEQFF.

This chain connects TRBV4-1 to TRBJ2-1; TRBD1 matches at 11 bases. The length of the CDR3 is 16 residues. Germline V gives CDR1 MGHRA, CDR2 YSYEKL. The trim removed 4 bases at V and 7 bases at J, leaving 9 bases unmatched. CDR3 loop: CASSPAGTGGRNEQFF. CDR3 DNA sequence: TGCGCCAGCAGCCCCGCCGGGACAGGGGGGAGGAATGAGCAGTTCTTC.